The clone carrying this T cell receptor (beta chain) appeared many times. Antigen: not known. TCRdb reprocessed the 5' RACE reads with MiXCR, giving one entry per CDR3 protein. The repertoire consists of approximately 410,000 distinct CDR3 sequences, with about 18% occurring once and the leading ten covering 9.5% to 15%. The germline CDR1 and CDR2 sequences are LNHNV and YYDKDF (reference sequence). Trimming took off 0 bases at V and 2 bases at J, with 8 bases between the two ends. This CDR3 is built from 14 residues. The sample originates from a study of identical twins. Study observations and caveats: A lower insertion count was a feature of abundant cord blood beta clonotypes, with no such feature in memory repertoires. Among beta out-of-frame sequences, excess sharing between twins appeared weaker.

This receptor was identified in a middle-aged man in good health. The chain recombines TRBV15 with TRBJ2-7; no definite D call. The sequenced material came from naive T cells sorted from blood. The CDR3 reads CATSRDGKAYEQYF. CDR3 nucleotide sequence: TGTGCCACCAGCAGAGATGGGAAGGCCTACGAGCAGTACTTC.